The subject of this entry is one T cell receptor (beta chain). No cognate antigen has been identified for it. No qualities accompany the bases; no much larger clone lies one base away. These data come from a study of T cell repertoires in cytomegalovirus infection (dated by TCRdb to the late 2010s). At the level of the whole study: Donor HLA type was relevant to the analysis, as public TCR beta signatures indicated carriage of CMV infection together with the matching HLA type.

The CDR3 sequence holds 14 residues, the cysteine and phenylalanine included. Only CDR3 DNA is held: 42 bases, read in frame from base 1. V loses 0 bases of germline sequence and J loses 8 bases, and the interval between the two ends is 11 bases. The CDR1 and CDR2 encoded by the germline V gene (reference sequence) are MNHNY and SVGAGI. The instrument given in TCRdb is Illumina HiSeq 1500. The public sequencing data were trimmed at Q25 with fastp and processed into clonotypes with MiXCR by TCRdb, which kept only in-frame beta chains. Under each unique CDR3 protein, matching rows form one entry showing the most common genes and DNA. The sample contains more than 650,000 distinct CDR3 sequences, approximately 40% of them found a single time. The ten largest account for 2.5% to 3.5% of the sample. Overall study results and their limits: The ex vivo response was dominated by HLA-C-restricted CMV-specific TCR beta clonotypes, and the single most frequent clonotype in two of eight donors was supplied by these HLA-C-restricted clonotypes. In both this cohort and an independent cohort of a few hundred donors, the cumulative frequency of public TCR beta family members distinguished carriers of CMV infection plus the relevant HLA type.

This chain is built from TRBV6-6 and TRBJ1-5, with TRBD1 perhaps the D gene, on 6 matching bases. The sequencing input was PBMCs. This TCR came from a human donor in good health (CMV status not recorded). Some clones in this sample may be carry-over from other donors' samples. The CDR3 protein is CASSYSAGGKPQHF. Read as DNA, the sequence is TGTGCCAGCAGTTACTCTGCGGGGGGCAAGCCCCAGCATTTT.